This entry features one TCR beta chain sequence. The antigen remains unidentified. Only in-frame clones appear in the TCRdb table, and some are missing; sequencing was by immunoSEQ multiplex PCR. The sample carries about 79,000 clones, approximately 78% recorded once. This specimen comes from a study of PD-1 blockade in mismatch repair-deficient tumors. Three pembrolizumab responders had their TCRs sequenced. Study-wide results and caveats: Rapid post-treatment expansion, then contraction, generally preceding radiologic response, marked tumor-resident clones.

Trimming cost V 0 bases and J 3 bases; bases outside gene matches: 4. Looked up from germline, CDR1 is SGHDT and CDR2 is YYEEEE. CDR3 size: 16 residues. The receptor was derived from an adult with mismatch repair-deficient cancer. V is TRBV5-6 and J is TRBJ2-2; TRBD2 aligns across 8 bases. The source was peripheral blood, collected 44 weeks after starting pembrolizumab. The CDR3 DNA reads TGTGCCAGCAGCTTGGCACGGGAGGGCCACACCGGGGAGCTGTTTTTT. Its protein product is CASSLAREGHTGELFF.